The T cell receptor beta chain under discussion was sequenced for a study of early T cells in non-severe SARS-CoV-2 infection. Study-level background: From unsorted whole blood, bulk RNA was sequenced, and the chains remained unpaired.

Study-wide points: Matches to VDJdb favored anti-spike CD8 responses and missed private and CD4 specificities.

This clonotype occurred once. Its target is not known. Germline CDR1 is LGHDT and CDR2 is YNNKEL (reference sequence). J lost 4 bases, V lost 2 bases, and 4 bases had no gene match. This CDR3 contains 15 residues. Attached unique molecular identifiers marked individual cDNA molecules. MiXCR, applied by TCRdb to the 5' RACE reads, yields one record per CDR3 protein. The repertoire consists of some 56,000 distinct CDR3 sequences, with roughly 16% occurring once and the leading ten covering about 4%. The material was whole blood, obtained at baseline. The rearrangement uses TRBV3-1 and TRBJ2-1, with 8 bases identical to TRBD2. The source of this sequence is an adult who was a healthcare worker with PCR-confirmed SARS-CoV-2 infection or an uninfected control (not recorded which). CDR3 in amino acids: CASSQPGGRYNEQFF. The CDR3 region has the DNA TGTGCCAGCAGCCAACCGGGGGGGAGGTACAATGAGCAGTTCTTC.